A selection of T cell receptor beta chains follows, all from one sample in a study of control samples from healthy donors and cancer patients. TCRdb's copy holds only in-frame clones and misses some; the assay was immunoSEQ multiplex PCR. Of about 130,000 clones in the sample, more than 85% were seen once. Sequencing was carried out using blood. These TCRs come from a man younger than 35 in good health. Each CDR3 is given with its conserved first and last residue.

V	J	CDR3
TRBV28	TRBJ1-1	CASIQGPSGGTEAFF
TRBV6-1	TRBJ2-3	CASSEIPGQGTDTQYF
TRBV27	TRBJ2-7	CASSFGQGGYEQYF
TRBV28	TRBJ2-2	CASRLPGNYANTGELFF
TRBV5-1	TRBJ1-5	CASSLAPGFRQPQHF
TRBV7-9	TRBJ2-1	CASRVAGAEQFF
TRBV7-8	TRBJ1-4	CASSLGGVGGEKLFF
TRBV4-1	TRBJ1-2	CASSQDLRGLYGYTF
TRBV18	TRBJ2-3	CASSPQGAGTDTQYF
TRBV28	TRBJ2-7	CASTPWTGRGTRRLHSYEQYF
TRBV30	TRBJ1-2	CAWFRDTGYGYTF
TRBV9	TRBJ2-7	CASSDTSYEQYF
TRBV20-1	TRBJ2-3	CSASRSSGRSDTQYF
TRBV10-3	TRBJ1-6	CAISEDLLVRSPLHF
TRBV19	TRBJ2-1	CASSAAQGLAGVGEQFF
TRBV6-6	TRBJ1-5	CASSSTTPIQPQHF
TRBV11-2	TRBJ2-5	CASSFFSRLRETQYF
TRBV6-5	TRBJ2-1	CASARDRGDEQFF
TRBV11-2	TRBJ1-5	CASSFAGIDQPQHF
TRBV10-3	TRBJ1-2	CAINQGAEGYTF
TRBV5-1	TRBJ2-3	CASSLTSGVDTQYF
TRBV7-6	TRBJ1-1	CASSSEQGMNTEAFF
TRBV15	TRBJ1-2	CATSRAGYGYTF
TRBV10-3	TRBJ2-1	CAISESMRGLAGGGPYNEQFF
TRBV10-3	TRBJ2-1	CAISESAGVGHNEQFF
TRBV7-9	TRBJ2-7	CASSPTGPEEQYF
TRBV4-1	TRBJ2-5	CASSPVNPSGIETQYF
TRBV7-2	TRBJ2-3	CASAIDTGVGTDTQYF
TRBV7-2	TRBJ2-7	CASSQPPTLYEQYF
TRBV7-3	TRBJ2-1	CASSSLGGNGFEQFF
TRBV4-1	TRBJ1-6	CASSQGPGNSPLHF
TRBV28	TRBJ1-1	CASSWDRRRRVNTEAFF
TRBV18	TRBJ1-2	CASSEGTDYGYTF
TRBV6-4	TRBJ2-5	CASSPSGQETQYF
TRBV24-1	TRBJ1-1	CATSNRVDTEAFF
TRBV19	TRBJ2-1	CASSGGLALNEQFF
TRBV3-1/TRBV3-2	TRBJ1-2	CASSPPTSPYGYTF